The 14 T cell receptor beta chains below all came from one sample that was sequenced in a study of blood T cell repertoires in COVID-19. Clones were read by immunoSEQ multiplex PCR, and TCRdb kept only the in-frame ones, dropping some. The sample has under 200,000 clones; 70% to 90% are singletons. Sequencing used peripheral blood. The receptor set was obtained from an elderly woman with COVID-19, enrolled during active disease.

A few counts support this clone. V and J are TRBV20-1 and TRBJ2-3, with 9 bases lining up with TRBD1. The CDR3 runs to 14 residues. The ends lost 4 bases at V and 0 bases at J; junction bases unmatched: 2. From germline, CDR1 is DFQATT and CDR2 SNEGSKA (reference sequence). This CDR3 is CSANDRGSTDTQYF. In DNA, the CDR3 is TGCAGTGCTAATGACAGGGGGAGCACAGATACGCAGTATTTT.

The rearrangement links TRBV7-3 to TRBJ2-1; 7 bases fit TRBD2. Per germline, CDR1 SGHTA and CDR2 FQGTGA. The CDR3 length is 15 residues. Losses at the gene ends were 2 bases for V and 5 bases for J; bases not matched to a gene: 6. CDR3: CASSLVSSGNNEQFF. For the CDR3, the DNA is TGTGCCAGCAGCTTAGTGTCTAGCGGAAACAATGAGCAGTTCTTC.

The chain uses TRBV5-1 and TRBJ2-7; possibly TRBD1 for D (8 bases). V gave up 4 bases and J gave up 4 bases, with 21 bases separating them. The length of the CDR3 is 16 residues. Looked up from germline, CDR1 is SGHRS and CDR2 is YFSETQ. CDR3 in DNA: TGCGCCAGCAGCCTACTACGGACAGGGACTACATACGAGCAGTACTTC. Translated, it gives CASSLLRTGTTYEQYF.

CDR3 coding DNA: TGTGCCAGCTCACTACAGCGGGAGTACCAAGAGACCCAGTACTTC. Amino acid sequence: CASSLQREYQETQYF. This chain joins TRBV18 and TRBJ2-5, with TRBD2 matching 8 bases. The V segment lost 4 bases and the J segment 0 bases; nucleotides outside the gene matches: 4. The CDR3 loop spans 15 amino acids. From germline, CDR1 is KGHSH and CDR2 LQKENI.

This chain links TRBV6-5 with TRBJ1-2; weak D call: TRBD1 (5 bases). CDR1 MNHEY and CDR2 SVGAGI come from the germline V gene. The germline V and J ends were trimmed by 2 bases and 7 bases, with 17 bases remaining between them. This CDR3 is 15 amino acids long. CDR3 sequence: CASSYGTWQGGGYTF. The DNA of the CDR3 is TGTGCCAGCAGTTACGGGACGTGGCAGGGAGGTGGCTACACCTTC.

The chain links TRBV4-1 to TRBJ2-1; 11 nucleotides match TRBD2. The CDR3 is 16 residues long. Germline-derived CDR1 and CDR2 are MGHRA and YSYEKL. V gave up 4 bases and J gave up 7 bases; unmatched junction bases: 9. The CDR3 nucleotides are TGCGCCAGCAGCCTGACTAGCGGGGCTTTTCGGAATGAGCAGTTCTTC. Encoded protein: CASSLTSGAFRNEQFF.

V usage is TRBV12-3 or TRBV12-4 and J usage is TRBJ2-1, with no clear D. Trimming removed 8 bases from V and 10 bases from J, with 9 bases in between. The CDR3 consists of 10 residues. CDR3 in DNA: TGTGCCAGCGGGTACTACGAGCAGTTCTTC. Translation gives CASGYYEQFF.

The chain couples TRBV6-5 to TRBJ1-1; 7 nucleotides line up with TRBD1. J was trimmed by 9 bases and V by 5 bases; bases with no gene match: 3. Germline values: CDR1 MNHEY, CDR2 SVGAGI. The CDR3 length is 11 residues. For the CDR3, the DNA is TGTGCCAGCAGTCCGGGACAGAAAGCTTTCTTT. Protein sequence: CASSPGQKAFF.

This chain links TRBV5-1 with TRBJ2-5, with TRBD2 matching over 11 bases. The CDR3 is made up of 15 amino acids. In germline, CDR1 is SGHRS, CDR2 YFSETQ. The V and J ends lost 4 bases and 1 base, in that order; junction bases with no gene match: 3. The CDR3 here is CASSPGTSGQETQYF. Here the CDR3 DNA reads TGCGCCAGCAGCCCCGGGACTAGCGGCCAAGAGACCCAGTACTTC.

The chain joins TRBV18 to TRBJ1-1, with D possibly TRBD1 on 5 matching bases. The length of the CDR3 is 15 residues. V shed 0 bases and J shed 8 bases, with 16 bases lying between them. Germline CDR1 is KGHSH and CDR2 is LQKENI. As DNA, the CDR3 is TGTGCCAGCTCACCACCGAGCCACGGGGGGATGGAAGCTTTCTTT. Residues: CASSPPSHGGMEAFF.

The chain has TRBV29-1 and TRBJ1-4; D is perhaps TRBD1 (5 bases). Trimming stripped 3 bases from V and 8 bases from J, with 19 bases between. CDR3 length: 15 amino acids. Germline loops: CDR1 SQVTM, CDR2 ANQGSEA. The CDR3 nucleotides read TGCAGCGTTGATATCGGCGGGGGGGTAGACGAAAAACTGTTTTTT. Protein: CSVDIGGGVDEKLFF.

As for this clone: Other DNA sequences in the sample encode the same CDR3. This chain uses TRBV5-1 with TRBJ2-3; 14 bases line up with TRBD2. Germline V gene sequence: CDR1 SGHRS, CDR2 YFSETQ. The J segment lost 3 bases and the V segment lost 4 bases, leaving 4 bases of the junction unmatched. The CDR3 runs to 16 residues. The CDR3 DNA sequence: TGCGCCAGCAGCACGGGACTAGCGGGAGTTACAGATACGCAGTATTTT. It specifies CASSTGLAGVTDTQYF. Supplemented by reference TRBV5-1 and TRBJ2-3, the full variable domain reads KAGVTQTPRYLIKTRGQQVTLSCSPISGHRSVSWYQQTPGQGLQFLFEYFSETQRNKGNFPGRFSGRQFSNSRSEMNVSTLELGDSALYLCASSTGLAGVTDTQYFGPGTRLTVL.

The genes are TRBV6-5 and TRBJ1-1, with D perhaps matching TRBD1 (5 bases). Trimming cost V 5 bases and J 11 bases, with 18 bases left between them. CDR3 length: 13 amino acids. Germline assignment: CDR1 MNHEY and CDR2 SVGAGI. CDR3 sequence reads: CASSNPQGSLAFF. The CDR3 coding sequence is TGTGCCAGCAGTAACCCCCAGGGTAGTCTGGCTTTCTTT.

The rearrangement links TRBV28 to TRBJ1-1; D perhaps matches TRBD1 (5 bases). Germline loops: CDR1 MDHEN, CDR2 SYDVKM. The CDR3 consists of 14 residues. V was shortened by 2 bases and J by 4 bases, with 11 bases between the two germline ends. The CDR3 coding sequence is TGTGCCAGCAGTTTACTTCCGGGGGTCACTGAAGCTTTCTTT. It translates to CASSLLPGVTEAFF.